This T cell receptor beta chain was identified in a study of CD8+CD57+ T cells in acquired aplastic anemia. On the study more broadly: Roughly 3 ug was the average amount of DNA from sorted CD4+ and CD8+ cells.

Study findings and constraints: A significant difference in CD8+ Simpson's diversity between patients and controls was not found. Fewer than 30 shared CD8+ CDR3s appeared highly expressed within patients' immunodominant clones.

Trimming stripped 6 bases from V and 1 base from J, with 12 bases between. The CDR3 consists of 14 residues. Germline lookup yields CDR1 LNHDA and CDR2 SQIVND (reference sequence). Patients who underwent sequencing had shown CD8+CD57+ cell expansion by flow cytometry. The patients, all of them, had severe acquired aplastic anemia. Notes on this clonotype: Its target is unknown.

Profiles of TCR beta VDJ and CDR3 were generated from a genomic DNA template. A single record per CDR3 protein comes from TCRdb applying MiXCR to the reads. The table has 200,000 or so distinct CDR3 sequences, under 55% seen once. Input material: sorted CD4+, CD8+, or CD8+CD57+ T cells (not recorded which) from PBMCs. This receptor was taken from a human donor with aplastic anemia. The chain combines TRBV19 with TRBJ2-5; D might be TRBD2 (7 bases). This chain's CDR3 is CASRGGAPQETQYF. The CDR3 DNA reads TGTGCCAGTAGGGGGGGGGCCCCCCAAGAGACCCAGTACTTC.